In its sample, the clone carrying this T cell receptor (beta chain) was seen many times. Its antigen remains unidentified. A single base separates this from a much larger clone, so it may be a read error. Breast cancer patients provided tissue from their axillary draining lymph nodes. This specimen comes from a study of breast tumors, draining lymph nodes, adjacent tissues. CDR1 and CDR2 (germline): MNHEY, SVGAGI. J lost 9 bases, V lost 5 bases, and 6 bases had no gene match. The CDR3 contains 15 residues. MiXCR, applied by TCRdb to the multiplex PCR reads, yields one record per CDR3 protein. This table has about 89,000 distinct CDR3 sequences, about 27% appearing once. General study findings and limits: Tumors had less TCR diversity than lymph nodes, more than nontumor tissue. The lymph node origin of tumor T cells was framed as consistent with a hypothesis, not demonstrated.

The receptor comes from a female donor with breast cancer. Some clones in this sample may be carry-over from other donors' samples. Sequencing was carried out using axillary lymph node tissue. The V gene is TRBV6-5, the J gene TRBJ1-6, with TRBD1 identical over 11 bases. CDR3 sequence reads: CASSLGQGAGSPLHF. The CDR3 bases are TGTGCCAGCAGTCTCGGACAGGGGGCAGGTTCACCCCTCCACTTT.